This T cell receptor beta chain appears in the sequencing data of a study of blood T cell repertoires in COVID-19. Study as a whole: COVID-19 samples, acute and convalescent, were from the United States, Italy and Spain.

The study recruited people aged about 18 to 95 years across about 25 US areas. Recovered Cohort 3 donors showed two negative PCRs, clearance, or symptom resolution. As originally analysed: Reference gene primers were amplified, and this amplification served to estimate nucleated cell counts. TCRdb keeps only in-frame clones here, not all; method: immunoSEQ multiplex PCR. That table is the source of V, J and clone size, and D and trimming were worked out from the DNA. The sample carries roughly 180,000 clones, roughly 84% recorded once. V was pared by 4 bases and J by 7 bases, with 15 bases between. Germline V gene sequence: CDR1 SGHNT, CDR2 YYREEE (reference sequence). This CDR3 has 15 amino acids.

This clonotype was obtained from a man aged 60-69 years who had recovered from COVID-19. This sequence joins TRBV5-4 and TRBJ1-6, with D possibly TRBD1 on 5 matching bases. Sequences were obtained from PBMCs or T cells enriched from blood (not recorded which). CDR3 nucleotide sequence: TGTGCCAGCAGCAGTCCGCGGGGGTTGAATTCACCCCTCCACTTT. Translation gives CASSSPRGLNSPLHF.